This T cell receptor beta chain was recorded in a study of blood T cell repertoires in COVID-19. Study summary: Sample material is recorded as cDNA or gDNA derived from T cells, B-cell-depleted T cells, or PBMCs.

This clone showed up just once. Authors' analysis steps: For nucleated cells, counts were estimated from reference gene primer amplification. Repertoires were generated with immunoSEQ multiplex PCR, while TCRdb's copy carries only in-frame clones and drops some. D and trimming come from the DNA, and the V and J calls and clone size come from that table. The sample yields more than 50,000 clones, 65% to 90% seen once. The CDR3 consists of 14 residues. In germline, CDR1 is SEHNR, CDR2 FQNEAQ (reference sequence). V shed 5 bases and J 4 bases; nucleotides not matched to a gene: 4. This TCR derives from a human donor in a cohort sampled during active COVID-19. Material: peripheral blood. V and J are TRBV7-9 and TRBJ1-2; 10 bases match TRBD1. In DNA, the CDR3 is TGTGCCAGCAGCCCGGGACAGGGGACCTATGGCTACACCTTC. Translated, it gives CASSPGQGTYGYTF. The whole variable domain, remainder taken from reference TRBV7-9 and TRBJ1-2, is DTGVSQNPRHKITKRGQNVTFRCDPISEHNRLYWYRQTLGQGPEFLTYFQNEAQLEKSRLLSDRFSAERPKGSFSTLEIQRTEQGDSAMYLCASSPGQGTYGYTFGSGTRLTVV.